One T cell receptor (beta chain) is described in this entry. These data are taken from a study of blood T cell repertoires in COVID-19. The germline V gene encodes CDR1 LNHDA and CDR2 SQIVND (reference sequence). V was clipped by 1 base and J by 5 bases, with 11 bases between them. The length of the CDR3 is 14 residues. Generated by immunoSEQ multiplex PCR, the TCRdb table keeps only in-frame clones and is missing some. The sample has approximately 100,000 clones, approximately 88% seen once. The clonotype comes from a man aged 55 to 70 with acute or convalescent COVID-19. Input material: peripheral blood. The chain uses TRBV19 and TRBJ1-2; no definite D call. In DNA form, the CDR3 reads TGTGCCAGTAGTATAGCCCCGGGTGATTATGGCTACACCTTC. Protein: CASSIAPGDYGYTF.